The 27 T cell receptor beta chains listed next were all sequenced from one sample in a study of blood T cell repertoires in COVID-19. Sequencing used immunoSEQ multiplex PCR; TCRdb keeps in-frame clones, though not all of them. Among approximately 97,000 clones listed, 90% were seen once. Sequences were obtained from peripheral blood. The receptor source for this set is a man aged 55 to 70 with acute or convalescent COVID-19.

The genes are TRBV18 and TRBJ1-1; D is perhaps TRBD1 (5 bases). The CDR3 consists of 14 residues. Trimming pared 4 bases from V and 6 bases from J, leaving 15 bases between. Germline V gene data show CDR1 as KGHSH and CDR2 as LQKENI. This chain's CDR3 is CASSRGLYEAEAFF. The CDR3 DNA reads TGTGCCAGCTCACGGGGCTTATATGAGGCTGAAGCTTTCTTT.

This chain joins TRBV15 and TRBJ2-3, with TRBD1 identical over 8 bases. This CDR3 comprises 17 residues. V lost 0 bases to trimming and J lost 0 bases; unmatched junction nucleotides: 5. Looked up from germline, CDR1 is LNHNV and CDR2 is YYDKDF (reference sequence). The CDR3, as DNA: TGTGCCACCAGCAGAGATGACAGGGGCATCAGCACAGATACGCAGTATTTT. Translated: CATSRDDRGISTDTQYF.

This chain links TRBV5-8 with TRBJ1-2; tentatively, D is TRBD1 (6 bases). CDR1 is SGHTS and CDR2 is YDEGEE in the germline V gene. There are 15 residues in the CDR3. V was shortened by 1 base and J by 4 bases, with 14 bases between the two germline ends. The CDR3: CASSLRDLRGYGYTF. As DNA, the CDR3 is TGTGCCAGCAGCTTGAGGGATCTCAGGGGCTATGGCTACACCTTC.

The gene calls are TRBV5-1 and TRBJ1-1; D is unclear. The CDR3 length is 13 residues. The V gene's germline CDR1 is SGHRS and CDR2 YFSETQ. Trimming took off 0 bases at V and 12 bases at J, with 15 bases between the two ends. CDR3 sequence reads: CASSLVPGAVTFF. The CDR3 nucleotides are TGCGCCAGCAGCTTGGTTCCAGGTGCCGTAACTTTCTTT.

This chain joins TRBV30 and TRBJ1-3; no clear D. Germline CDR1 reads GTSNPN; CDR2 reads SVGIG (reference sequence). V gave up 0 bases and J gave up 2 bases, with 8 bases separating them. The CDR3 runs 14 residues. CDR3 residues: CAWSVSSPGNTIYF. The CDR3 DNA sequence: TGTGCCTGGAGTGTAAGCTCACCTGGAAACACCATATATTTT.

The rearrangement uses TRBV6-6 and TRBJ1-1; TRBD1 aligns across 9 bases. The germline V gene encodes CDR1 MNHNY and CDR2 SVGAGI (reference sequence). This CDR3 has 13 residues. With V trimmed by 4 bases and J by 5 bases, 2 bases remained unmatched. The CDR3: CASSWDRVTEAFF. Written as DNA, the CDR3 is TGTGCCAGCAGTTGGGACAGGGTGACTGAAGCTTTCTTT.

This chain uses TRBV7-2 with TRBJ2-7; no firm D call. Trimming cost V 5 bases and J 1 base, with 6 bases left between them. The CDR3 spans 12 residues. Germline CDR1 and CDR2: SGHTA and FQGNSA. CDR3 loop: CASSLSSYEQYF. In DNA, the CDR3 is TGTGCCAGCAGCCTCTCTTCCTACGAGCAGTACTTC.

The gene calls are TRBV5-1 and TRBJ2-1; TRBD2 aligns across 15 bases. Germline trimming cut 5 bases from V and 1 base from J; bases unmatched to any gene: 7. The germline CDR1 and CDR2 sequences are SGHRS and YFSETQ. The CDR3 covers 18 residues. CDR3 bases: TGCGCCAGCAGAACCGGGACTAGCGGGGGGAATTCCTACAATGAGCAGTTCTTC. It encodes CASRTGTSGGNSYNEQFF.

For the CDR3, the DNA is TGTGCCAGCAGTAGTGCAGGACAGGGGGCCGGCACCGGGGAGCTGTTTTTT. Translating it yields CASSSAGQGAGTGELFF. V gene TRBV11-2 combines with J gene TRBJ2-2, with 11 bases that match TRBD1. V dropped 6 bases and J dropped 4; count of bases not matched to a gene: 10. This CDR3 contains 17 residues. Germline lookup yields CDR1 SGHAT and CDR2 FQNNGV.

The genes are TRBV5-1 and TRBJ1-1, with D uncertain. V shed 4 bases and J shed 1 base, with 14 bases lying between them. The CDR3 runs to 15 residues. Germline values: CDR1 SGHRS, CDR2 YFSETQ. CDR3 nucleotide sequence: TGCGCCAGCAGCGGCAGGTGGGAGAGGAACACTGAAGCTTTCTTT. This translates into CASSGRWERNTEAFF.

The chain links TRBV13 to TRBJ1-4; TRBD1 is a possible D gene (5 bases). Trimming pared 6 bases from V and 1 base from J, leaving 15 bases between. Germline CDR1 PRHDT, CDR2 FYEKMQ (reference sequence). The CDR3 sequence is 16 residues long. The DNA for the CDR3 is TGTGCCAGCAGACGCGGGACCGAAAGAACTAATGAAAAACTGTTTTTT. Translating gives CASRRGTERTNEKLFF.

CDR3 sequence (DNA): TGTGCCAGCAGCGTTGGAGGACTGAGCAATCAGCCCCAGCATTTT. Encoded protein: CASSVGGLSNQPQHF. The V and J genes are TRBV9 and TRBJ1-5; no clear D. The V end lost 2 bases, the J end lost 1 base, and 10 bases lay between the germline ends. CDR3 length equals 15 residues. CDR1 is SGDLS and CDR2 is YYNGEE in the germline V gene.

V gene TRBV7-2 combines with J gene TRBJ1-1; TRBD1 matches 8 bases. The germline V gene has CDR1 SGHTA and CDR2 FQGNSA. After removal of 2 bases from V and 3 bases from J, the junction contained 5 bases not matched to a gene. The CDR3 totals 15 residues. The CDR3 coding sequence is TGTGCCAGCAGCTTACAGCAGGGGGCCTACACTGAAGCTTTCTTT. This sequence encodes CASSLQQGAYTEAFF.

The V call is TRBV3-1 (or the pseudogene TRBV3-2), the J call TRBJ1-4, with a possible D match to TRBD1 (5 bases). The germline gives CDR1 LGHDT, CDR2 YNNKEL (reference sequence). V shed 3 bases and J shed 10 bases, with 6 bases lying between them. This CDR3 has 11 residues. This CDR3 is CASSHQGKLFF. The CDR3 bases are TGTGCCAGCAGCCATCAGGGAAAACTGTTTTTT.

V is TRBV6-5 and J is TRBJ2-6; 7 positions agree with TRBD1. With V trimmed by 6 bases and J by 1 base, 3 bases remained unmatched. CDR1 is MNHEY, CDR2 SVGAGI, per germline. This CDR3 has 15 amino acids. DNA for the CDR3: TGTGCCAGCAGGCAACAGGGGTCTGGGGCCAACGTCCTGACTTTC. This translates into CASRQQGSGANVLTF.

This chain uses TRBV4-2 with TRBJ2-3; D possibly corresponds to TRBD2 (6 bases). Germline V gene sequence: CDR1 LGHNA, CDR2 YNFKEQ. V lost 1 base and J 3 bases, leaving 14 bases between the germline ends. The CDR3 totals 16 residues. CDR3 bases: TGTGCCAGCAGCCAAGGGGGCCCGGGAGTAACAGATACGCAGTATTTT. It encodes CASSQGGPGVTDTQYF.

The chain recombines TRBV4-1 with TRBJ1-5, with D tentatively TRBD1 (5 bases). Per germline, CDR1 MGHRA and CDR2 YSYEKL. The CDR3 is made up of 19 amino acids. V lost 4 bases and J 0 bases, leaving 22 bases between the germline ends. The chain's CDR3 is CASSPEQATTAYSNQPQHF. For the CDR3, the DNA is TGCGCCAGCAGCCCAGAACAGGCCACGACCGCCTATAGCAATCAGCCCCAGCATTTT.

The chain is built from TRBV12-2 and TRBJ1-1. TRBV12-2 is annotated as a pseudogene. The CDR3 covers 15 residues. The CDR3 region is CASRSDGTVNTEAFF. The CDR3, as DNA: TGTGCAAGTCGCTCCGATGGTACGGTGAACACTGAAGCTTTCTTT.

This sequence joins TRBV19 and TRBJ1-2, with D uncertain. Trimming removed 3 bases at V and 12 bases at J, with 17 bases between. The CDR3 consists of 13 residues. Germline V gene sequence: CDR1 LNHDA, CDR2 SQIVND (reference sequence). CDR3 protein: CASSIMTYPRHTF. Written as DNA, the CDR3 is TGTGCCAGTAGTATCATGACATACCCCCGCCACACCTTC.

The chain employs TRBV9 and TRBJ1-2; maybe TRBD1 (6 bases). The CDR3 covers 15 residues. V lost 3 bases to trimming and J lost 5 bases, with 17 bases between them. The germline V gene encodes CDR1 SGDLS and CDR2 YYNGEE. The CDR3 spells CASSASGGPGYGYTF. The CDR3, as DNA: TGTGCCAGCAGCGCCTCGGGGGGCCCGGGGTATGGCTACACCTTC.

The CDR3, as DNA: TGTGCCACCAGCCAGGGTTCGTCATCCGGTCAGCCCCAGCATTTT. Residues: CATSQGSSSGQPQHF. The rearrangement joins TRBV15 to TRBJ1-5; TRBD1 is a possible D gene (5 bases). The CDR3 covers 15 residues. V was clipped by 5 bases and J by 6 bases, with 17 bases between them. CDR1 and CDR2 (germline): LNHNV, YYDKDF (reference sequence).

The J gene is TRBJ1-3, the V gene TRBV11-2, with D uncertain. V was clipped by 3 bases and J by 7 bases, with 13 bases between them. Per the germline V gene, CDR1 is SGHAT and CDR2 is FQNNGV. CDR3 length: 14 residues. CDR3 protein: CASSFRRSRNTIYF. The CDR3 DNA reads TGTGCCAGCAGCTTCAGGAGGTCTAGGAACACCATATATTTT.

V is TRBV3-1 (or the pseudogene TRBV3-2) and J is TRBJ2-1; the match to TRBD2 covers 13 bases. The CDR3 is 19 amino acids. CDR1 and CDR2 from the germline V gene are LGHDT and YNNKEL (reference sequence). V shed 3 bases, J shed 0 bases, and the junction held 8 bases outside the gene matches. The CDR3 DNA is TGTGCCAGCAGCCAGAGGACTAGCGGGGGCCTAAGCTCCTACAATGAGCAGTTCTTC. Amino acids: CASSQRTSGGLSSYNEQFF.

The chain joins TRBV6-5 to TRBJ2-1; possible D gene TRBD2, 6 bases. Germline CDR1 and CDR2: MNHEY and SVGAGI. CDR3 length: 14 amino acids. V was trimmed by 0 bases and J by 6 bases, leaving 9 bases between them. CDR3 nucleotides: TGTGCCAGCAGTTACTCGGAGGGTACCAATGAGCAGTTCTTC. It is translated as CASSYSEGTNEQFF.

V usage is TRBV5-4 and J usage is TRBJ1-2; 11 nucleotides match TRBD1. Germline CDR1 SGHNT, CDR2 YYREEE (reference sequence). Losses at the gene ends were 0 bases for V and 2 bases for J; bases not matched to a gene: 0. The CDR3 runs to 15 residues. CDR3 coding DNA: TGTGCCAGCAGCTTGGGGGACAGGGGGAACTATGGCTACACCTTC. Residues: CASSLGDRGNYGYTF.

For the CDR3, the DNA is TGTGCCAGTAGTCAAGGCCAGCGGGGGGCGAGAGATACGCAGTATTTT. It encodes CASSQGQRGARDTQYF. V is TRBV19 and J is TRBJ2-3; 9 bases fit TRBD2. Germline CDR1 LNHDA, CDR2 SQIVND (reference sequence). CDR3 size: 16 residues. V lost 5 bases, J lost 5 bases, and 11 bases stayed unmatched.

The chain carries TRBV18 and TRBJ2-7, with 7 bases matching TRBD1. With 3 bases clipped from V and 1 base from J, the junction kept 9 bases outside the gene matches. CDR1 KGHSH and CDR2 LQKENI come from the germline V gene. The CDR3 is made up of 16 amino acids. In DNA, the CDR3 is TGTGCCAGCTCACCCTCCTTGACAGGGATTTCCTACGAGCAGTACGTC. It specifies CASSPSLTGISYEQYV.